Below, 15 T cell receptor beta chains from the same sample are listed, as sequenced in a study of T-cell memory formation after mild COVID-19. TCRdb used MiXCR to reprocess the 5' RACE reads, holding one entry per CDR3 protein. In the table there are approximately 260,000 distinct CDR3 sequences, roughly 18% of which are singletons. Sample: PBMCs or a T cell subset sorted from them (not recorded which). Every receptor here comes from a man younger than 30 who had mild COVID-19 (a few samples of this study predate the infection). Cell type and time point are not known.

The chain combines TRBV5-1 with TRBJ1-1; D is uncertain. V lost 8 bases to trimming and J lost 2 bases, with 13 bases between them. The CDR3 spans 13 residues. Germline CDR1 is SGHRS and CDR2 is YFSETQ. CDR3 sequence: CASPPKPNTEAFF. The CDR3 DNA follows: TGCGCCAGTCCCCCAAAGCCTAACACTGAAGCTTTCTTT.

The genes are TRBV7-9 and TRBJ1-3; TRBD1 is a possible D gene (5 bases). The germline CDR1 and CDR2 sequences are SEHNR and FQNEAQ (reference sequence). Trimming shortened V by 4 bases and J by 8 bases, and 18 bases separated the two germline ends. The CDR3 has 15 residues. DNA for the CDR3: TGTGCCAGCAGCTCAAGGCGGGAGGGGCTACACACCATATATTTT. Translation: CASSSRREGLHTIYF.

This chain links TRBV28 with TRBJ2-7; D remains ambiguous. This CDR3 comprises 12 residues. Trimming took 2 bases from V and 4 from J, leaving 6 bases between them. CDR1 is MDHEN, CDR2 SYDVKM, per germline. CDR3 region: CASSLGRYEQYF. As DNA, the CDR3 is TGTGCCAGCAGTTTAGGCAGATACGAGCAGTACTTC.

The chain is built from TRBV28 and TRBJ1-2; TRBD1 might be the D (5 bases). V gave up 6 bases and J gave up 4 bases, with 15 bases separating them. The CDR3 runs 14 residues. CDR1 MDHEN and CDR2 SYDVKM come from the germline V gene. The CDR3 here is CASSSFGTSYGYTF. CDR3 in DNA: TGTGCCAGCAGCTCCTTCGGGACCTCCTATGGCTACACCTTC.

This clonotype has a handful of counts. The chain joins TRBV7-9 to TRBJ1-1; a possible D gene is TRBD1 (5 bases). CDR3 length: 12 amino acids. Looked up from germline, CDR1 is SEHNR and CDR2 is FQNEAQ (reference sequence). Deletions cut 5 bases from V and 7 bases from J, with 11 bases between. The CDR3 sequence is CASSQYQGEAFF. The DNA of the CDR3 is TGTGCCAGCAGCCAATATCAGGGTGAAGCTTTCTTT. Full variable domain (remainder filled in from reference TRBV7-9 and TRBJ1-1): DTGVSQNPRHKITKRGQNVTFRCDPISEHNRLYWYRQTLGQGPEFLTYFQNEAQLEKSRLLSDRFSAERPKGSFSTLEIQRTEQGDSAMYLCASSQYQGEAFFGQGTRLTVV.

The rearrangement links TRBV7-2 to TRBJ2-1, with 8 bases lining up with TRBD1. Germline V gene lookup returns CDR1 SGHTA and CDR2 FQGNSA. This CDR3 region has 14 residues. V was clipped by 7 bases and J by 8 bases; unmatched bases: 10. CDR3 protein: CASIISGGLDEQFF. Written as DNA, the CDR3 is TGTGCCAGCATCATCTCAGGGGGCTTAGATGAGCAGTTCTTC.

The chain uses TRBV18 and TRBJ1-2; perhaps TRBD1 as D (5 bases). Trimming pared 6 bases from V and 1 base from J, leaving 12 bases between. The CDR3 contains 14 residues. Germline loops: CDR1 KGHSH, CDR2 LQKENI. CDR3 DNA: TGTGCCAGCTCGACCGGAGGGGTTAACTATGGCTACACCTTC. Translating it yields CASSTGGVNYGYTF.

This clonotype was counted a few times. The J gene is TRBJ2-1, the V gene TRBV15; 8 bases align to TRBD2. The CDR3 runs to 14 residues. Germline V CDR1 and CDR2: LNHNV, YYDKDF (reference sequence). V lost 2 bases, J lost 8 bases, and 5 bases stayed unmatched. The CDR3 DNA reads as TGTGCCACCAGCAGAACGGGACTAGTGTATGAGCAGTTCTTC. Translation gives CATSRTGLVYEQFF.

This clonotype showed up just a few times. This chain uses TRBV6-5 with TRBJ2-7; TRBD1 aligns across 7 bases. CDR1 and CDR2 (germline): MNHEY, SVGAGI. The CDR3 is 15 amino acids. After removal of 6 bases from V and 4 bases from J, the junction contained 12 bases not matched to a gene. The CDR3 coding sequence is TGTGCCAGCAGCTTACCGGGACAGCGACCTTACGAGCAGTACTTC. Translated: CASSLPGQRPYEQYF.

Details on this clonotype: It is likely a read error, because the conserved phenylalanine at the end of the CDR3 is missing. The chain employs TRBV3-1 and TRBJ2-1, with D unclear. Trimming took 0 bases from V and 2 from J, leaving 8 bases between them. Germline CDR1 and CDR2: LGHDT and YNNKEL (reference sequence). The CDR3 contains 15 residues. CDR3 bases: TGTGCCAGCAGCCAAGATGCAGGCCCCTACAATGAGCAGTTCATC. Translated, it gives CASSQDAGPYNEQFI.

This clonotype was counted a few times. CDR3 DNA sequence: TGTGCCAGCAGCTTGGCGTCTAGCTCCGGGGAGCTGTTTTTT. It specifies CASSLASSSGELFF. The rearrangement links TRBV5-4 to TRBJ2-2; D is perhaps TRBD2 (5 bases). With 0 bases removed from V and 6 bases from J, the gap between germline ends came to 9 bases. CDR1 is SGHNT, CDR2 YYREEE, per germline (reference sequence). The CDR3 consists of 14 residues.

The CDR3 loop reads CASSPGTELYNEQFF. Here the CDR3 DNA reads TGCGCCAGCAGCCCAGGGACGGAGCTTTACAATGAGCAGTTCTTC. This sequence joins TRBV5-1 and TRBJ2-1; D may match TRBD1 or TRBD2 (5 bases each). The germline V and J ends were trimmed by 4 bases and 4 bases, with 15 bases remaining between them. This CDR3 has 15 residues. Per the germline V gene, CDR1 is SGHRS and CDR2 is YFSETQ.

This clonotype was recorded many times. The chain couples TRBV20-1 to TRBJ1-1; tentatively, D is TRBD1 (5 bases). The V gene lost 0 bases and the J gene lost 0 bases, with 5 bases spanning the gap. Germline V gene sequence: CDR1 DFQATT, CDR2 SNEGSKA (reference sequence). The CDR3 length is 13 residues. CDR3 DNA sequence: TGCAGTGCTAGAGACAGGGTGAACACTGAAGCTTTCTTT. Encoded protein: CSARDRVNTEAFF.

The CDR3 is CASSQDPRGGNGYTF. CDR3 DNA: TGCGCCAGCAGCCAAGATCCGAGGGGGGGAAATGGCTACACCTTC. This chain joins TRBV4-3 and TRBJ1-2; D might be TRBD1 (6 bases). V was trimmed by 0 bases and J by 6 bases, leaving 14 bases between them. There are 15 residues in the CDR3. Germline values: CDR1 LGHNA, CDR2 YSLEER.

This clonotype has more than one count but fewer than ten. The chain uses TRBV4-1 and TRBJ2-7; 8 nucleotides line up with TRBD2. The ends lost 4 bases at V and 2 bases at J; junction bases unmatched: 7. This CDR3 spans 15 amino acids. The V gene's germline CDR1 is MGHRA and CDR2 YSYEKL. DNA of the CDR3: TGCGCCAGCAGCCGGGAGACTAGCGCTACCTACGAGCAGTACTTC. Its translation: CASSRETSATYEQYF.